The clone carrying this TCR beta chain was seen a single time. This entry is derived from a study of blood T cell repertoires in COVID-19. Original methodology: How many nucleated cells were present was estimated from reference gene primer amplification. Sequencing used immunoSEQ multiplex PCR; TCRdb keeps in-frame clones, though not all of them. The V and J calls and clone size are taken from that table; D and trimming were inferred from the DNA. The table has over 150,000 clones, around 86% seen once. Looked up from germline, CDR1 is SGHVS and CDR2 is FQNEAQ. The CDR3 spans 15 residues. The V segment lost 1 base and the J segment 4 bases; nucleotides outside the gene matches: 4.

This chain connects TRBV7-8 to TRBJ2-1; the match to TRBD1 covers 7 bases. Material for sequencing was peripheral blood. The clonotype comes from a woman aged 70-85 years with COVID-19, enrolled during active disease. CDR3 sequence (DNA): TGTGCCAGCAGCTTAGGGACAGGACTTTACAATGAGCAGTTCTTC. This translates into CASSLGTGLYNEQFF.